These 9 T cell receptor beta chains were all obtained from the same sample, sequenced in a study of PD-1 blockade in classical Hodgkin lymphoma. Every patient had relapsed following autologous stem cell transplantation, and cohorts differed in brentuximab vedotin exposure. This table comes from immunoSEQ multiplex PCR, and its TCRdb copy is limited to in-frame clones, with some not included. The data contain 75,000 to 100,000 clones, approximately 80% of them singletons. This specimen was peripheral blood mononuclear cells (PBMCs), taken before the second cycle of nivolumab. The receptors were gathered from a human donor with classical Hodgkin lymphoma.

This chain links TRBV18 with TRBJ2-7, with D perhaps given as TRBD1 or TRBD2 (5 bases each). CDR3 size: 12 residues. V lost 6 bases to trimming and J lost 3 bases, with 9 bases between them. Per germline, CDR1 KGHSH and CDR2 LQKENI. The CDR3 region has the DNA TGTGCCAGCTCTGGGGGAAGCTACGAGCAGTACTTC. Translating gives CASSGGSYEQYF. The whole variable domain, filled in from reference TRBV18 and TRBJ2-7, reads NAGVMQNPRHLVRRRGQEARLRCSPMKGHSHVYWYRQLPEEGLKFMVYLQKENIIDESGMPKERFSAEFPKEGPSILRIQQVVRGDSAAYFCASSGGSYEQYFGPGTRLTVT.

The chain has TRBV15 and TRBJ2-5, with D perhaps TRBD2 (6 bases). This CDR3 comprises 13 residues. With 1 base removed from V and 7 bases from J, the gap between germline ends came to 10 bases. Germline V gene lookup returns CDR1 LNHNV and CDR2 YYDKDF (reference sequence). CDR3 coding DNA: TGTGCCACCAGCAGAGCTGGGACTGTGACCCAGTACTTC. Its protein is CATSRAGTVTQYF.

The chain has TRBV28 and TRBJ1-2; D remains unclear. In germline, CDR1 is MDHEN, CDR2 SYDVKM. This CDR3 region has 15 residues. The V and J ends lost 2 bases and 11 bases respectively, with 21 bases between them. DNA of the CDR3: TGTGCCAGCAGTTTAATCGGAAGGTCCGACCAGCGGTACACCTTC. Amino acids: CASSLIGRSDQRYTF.

The rearrangement uses TRBV5-3 and TRBJ1-1; TRBD1 is a possible D gene (5 bases). TRBV5-3 is an ORF, with its function uncertain. The length of the CDR3 is 17 residues. Trimming removed 6 bases at V and 1 base at J, with 22 bases between. CDR3 sequence: CARTAWGPTPQNTEAFF. The CDR3 DNA follows: TGTGCCAGAACTGCTTGGGGACCTACGCCCCAGAACACTGAAGCTTTCTTT.

The V call is TRBV10-3, the J call TRBJ2-2; D is perhaps TRBD2 (6 bases). The CDR3 length is 17 residues. The germline V and J ends were trimmed by 6 bases and 4 bases, with 21 bases remaining between them. Germline V gives CDR1 ENHRY, CDR2 SYGVKD. The CDR3 DNA follows: TGTGCCATCAGGCCCGGGGGAAGGGTTGGGGCCACCGGGGAGCTGTTTTTT. This encodes CAIRPGGRVGATGELFF.

The chain links TRBV28 to TRBJ2-7, with D perhaps TRBD1 (5 bases). The V end was cut by 3 bases, the J end by 1 base, with 13 bases between. CDR3 length: 15 amino acids. Germline-derived CDR1 and CDR2 are MDHEN and SYDVKM. This chain's CDR3 is CASSFGDSESYEQYF. The CDR3 region has the DNA TGTGCCAGCAGTTTTGGCGACAGCGAGTCCTACGAGCAGTACTTC.

The chain has TRBV7-2 and TRBJ2-3; D is undetermined. V lost 4 bases and J 2 bases, leaving 16 bases between the germline ends. Germline assignment: CDR1 SGHTA and CDR2 FQGNSA. This CDR3 contains 16 residues. CDR3 region: CASSSLGSSHTDTQYF. CDR3 DNA: TGTGCCAGCAGCTCCTTAGGATCCTCTCACACAGATACGCAGTATTTT.

This chain connects TRBV10-1 to TRBJ1-5; 7 bases agree with TRBD1. The CDR3 is 15 amino acids. V lost 4 bases to trimming and J lost 1 base; unmatched junction nucleotides: 4. Germline-derived CDR1 and CDR2 are WNHNN and SYGVQD (reference sequence). Written as DNA, the CDR3 is TGCGCCAGCAGTGCATTACAGGGGAGCAATCAGCCCCAGCATTTT. The encoded protein is CASSALQGSNQPQHF.

The chain recombines TRBV18 with TRBJ1-5; D perhaps matches TRBD1 (5 bases). CDR3 length: 14 residues. Germline lookup yields CDR1 KGHSH and CDR2 LQKENI. The V end lost 3 bases, the J end lost 8 bases, and 14 bases lay between the germline ends. The CDR3 sequence: CASSPRPGDEPQHF. The CDR3 DNA sequence: TGTGCCAGCTCACCGCGCCCGGGGGATGAGCCCCAGCATTTT. The full variable domain, its missing parts supplied by reference TRBV18 and TRBJ1-5, is NAGVMQNPRHLVRRRGQEARLRCSPMKGHSHVYWYRQLPEEGLKFMVYLQKENIIDESGMPKERFSAEFPKEGPSILRIQQVVRGDSAAYFCASSPRPGDEPQHFGDGTRLSIL.